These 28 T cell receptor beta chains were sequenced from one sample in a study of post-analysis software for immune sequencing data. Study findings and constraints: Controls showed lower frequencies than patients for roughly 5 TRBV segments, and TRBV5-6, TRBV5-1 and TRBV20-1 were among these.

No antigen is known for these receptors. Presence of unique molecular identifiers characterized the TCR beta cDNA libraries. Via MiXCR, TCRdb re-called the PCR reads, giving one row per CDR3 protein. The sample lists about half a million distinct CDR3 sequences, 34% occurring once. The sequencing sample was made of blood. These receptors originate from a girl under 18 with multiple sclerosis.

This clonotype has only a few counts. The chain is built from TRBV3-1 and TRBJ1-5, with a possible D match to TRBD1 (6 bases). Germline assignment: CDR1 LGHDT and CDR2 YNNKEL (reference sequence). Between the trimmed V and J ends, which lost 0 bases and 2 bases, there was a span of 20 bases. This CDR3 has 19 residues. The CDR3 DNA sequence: TGTGCCAGCAGCCAAGATACCGCCCCAGGGGAGGAGGGCAATCAGCCCCAGCATTTT. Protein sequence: CASSQDTAPGEEGNQPQHF.

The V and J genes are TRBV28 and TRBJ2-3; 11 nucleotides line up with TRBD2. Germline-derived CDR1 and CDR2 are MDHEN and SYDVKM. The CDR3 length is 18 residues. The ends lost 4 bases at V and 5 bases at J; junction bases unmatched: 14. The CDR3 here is CASSSLLAGGLYIDTQYF. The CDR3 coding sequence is TGTGCCAGCAGTTCCCTCCTAGCGGGGGGACTCTATATAGATACGCAGTATTTT.

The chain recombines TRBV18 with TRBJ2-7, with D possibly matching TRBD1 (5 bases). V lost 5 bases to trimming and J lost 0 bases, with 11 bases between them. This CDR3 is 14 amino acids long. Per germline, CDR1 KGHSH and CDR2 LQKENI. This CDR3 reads CASSETAVSYEQYF. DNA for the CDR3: TGTGCCAGCTCAGAGACAGCAGTCTCCTACGAGCAGTACTTC.

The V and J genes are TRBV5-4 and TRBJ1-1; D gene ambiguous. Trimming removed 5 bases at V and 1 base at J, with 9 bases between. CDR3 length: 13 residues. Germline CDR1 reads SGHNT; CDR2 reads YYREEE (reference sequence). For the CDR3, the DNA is TGTGCCAGCAGATCTGACGGGAACACTGAAGCTTTCTTT. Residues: CASRSDGNTEAFF.

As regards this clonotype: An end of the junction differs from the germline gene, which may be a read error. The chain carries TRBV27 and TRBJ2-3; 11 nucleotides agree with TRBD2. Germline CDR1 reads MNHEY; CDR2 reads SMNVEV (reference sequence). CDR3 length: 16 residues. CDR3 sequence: CASTPSGGSSKDTQYF. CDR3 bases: TGTGCCAGCACCCCTAGCGGGGGGTCTAGCAAAGATACGCAGTATTTT.

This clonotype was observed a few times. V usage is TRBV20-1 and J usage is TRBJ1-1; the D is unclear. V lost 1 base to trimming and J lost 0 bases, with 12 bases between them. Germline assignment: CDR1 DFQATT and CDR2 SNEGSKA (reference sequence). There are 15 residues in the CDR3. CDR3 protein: CSARVWAPMNTEAFF. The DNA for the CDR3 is TGCAGTGCTAGAGTTTGGGCCCCCATGAACACTGAAGCTTTCTTT.

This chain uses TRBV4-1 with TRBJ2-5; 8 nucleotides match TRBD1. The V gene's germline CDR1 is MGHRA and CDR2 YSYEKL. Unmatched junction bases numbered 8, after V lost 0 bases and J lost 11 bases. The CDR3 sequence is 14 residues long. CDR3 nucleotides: TGCGCCAGCAGCCAAGATTTCAGGGGGCGACGGCAGTACTTC. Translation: CASSQDFRGRRQYF.

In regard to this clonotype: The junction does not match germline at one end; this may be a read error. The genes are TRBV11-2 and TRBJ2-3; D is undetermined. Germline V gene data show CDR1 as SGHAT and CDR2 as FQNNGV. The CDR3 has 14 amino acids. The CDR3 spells CASSPDVAGDPQYF. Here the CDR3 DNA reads TGTGCCAGCAGCCCGGACGTAGCAGGAGATCCGCAGTATTTT.

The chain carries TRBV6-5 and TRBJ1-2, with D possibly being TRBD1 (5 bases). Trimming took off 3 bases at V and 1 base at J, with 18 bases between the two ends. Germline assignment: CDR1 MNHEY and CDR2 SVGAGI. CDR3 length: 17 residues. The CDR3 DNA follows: TGTGCCAGCAGTTATGGGACCTCAATCACTTTTAACTATGGCTACACCTTC. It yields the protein CASSYGTSITFNYGYTF.

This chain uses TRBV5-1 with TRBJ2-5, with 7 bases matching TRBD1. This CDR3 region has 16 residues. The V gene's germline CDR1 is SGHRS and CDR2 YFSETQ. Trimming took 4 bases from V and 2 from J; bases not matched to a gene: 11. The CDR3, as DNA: TGCGCCAGCAGCAGATCCTCAGGGGGAGCTCAAGAGACCCAGTACTTC. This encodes CASSRSSGGAQETQYF.

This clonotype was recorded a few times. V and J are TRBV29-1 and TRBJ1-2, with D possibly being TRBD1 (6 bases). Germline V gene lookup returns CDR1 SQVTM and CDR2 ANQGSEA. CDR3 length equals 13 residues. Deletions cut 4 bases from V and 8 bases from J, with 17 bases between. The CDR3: CSVVVRGPFGYTF. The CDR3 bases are TGCAGCGTTGTTGTCAGGGGACCTTTCGGCTACACCTTC.

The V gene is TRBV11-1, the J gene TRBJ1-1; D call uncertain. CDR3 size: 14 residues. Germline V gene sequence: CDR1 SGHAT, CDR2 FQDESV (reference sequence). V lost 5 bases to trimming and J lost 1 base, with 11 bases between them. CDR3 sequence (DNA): TGTGCCAGCAGCCCTTTTGTCGGGAACACTGAAGCTTTCTTT. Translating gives CASSPFVGNTEAFF.

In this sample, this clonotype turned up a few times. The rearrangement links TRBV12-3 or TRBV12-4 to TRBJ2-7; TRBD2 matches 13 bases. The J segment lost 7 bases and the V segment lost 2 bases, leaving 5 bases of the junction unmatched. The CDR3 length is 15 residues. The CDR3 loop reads CASSLTSGGADEQYF. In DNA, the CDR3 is TGTGCCAGCAGTTTAACTAGCGGGGGGGCCGATGAGCAGTACTTC.

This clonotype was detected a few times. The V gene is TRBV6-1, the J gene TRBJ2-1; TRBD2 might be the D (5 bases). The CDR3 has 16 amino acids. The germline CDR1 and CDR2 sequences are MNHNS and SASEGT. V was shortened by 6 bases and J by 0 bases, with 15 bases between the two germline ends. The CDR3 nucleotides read TGTGCCAGCAGCGACTATGGCTCCAGCTCCTACAATGAGCAGTTCTTC. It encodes CASSDYGSSSYNEQFF.

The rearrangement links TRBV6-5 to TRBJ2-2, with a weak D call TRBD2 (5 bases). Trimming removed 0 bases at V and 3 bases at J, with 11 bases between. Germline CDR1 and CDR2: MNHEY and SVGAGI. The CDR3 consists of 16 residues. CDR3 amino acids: CASSYSRGWDTGELFF. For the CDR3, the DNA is TGTGCCAGCAGTTACTCGAGAGGGTGGGACACCGGGGAGCTGTTTTTT.

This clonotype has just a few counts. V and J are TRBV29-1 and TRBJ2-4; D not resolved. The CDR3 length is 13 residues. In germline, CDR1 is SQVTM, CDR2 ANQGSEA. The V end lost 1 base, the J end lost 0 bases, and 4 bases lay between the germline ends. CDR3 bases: TGCAGCGTTGAAGGCAGAGCCAAAAACATTCAGTACTTC. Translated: CSVEGRAKNIQYF.

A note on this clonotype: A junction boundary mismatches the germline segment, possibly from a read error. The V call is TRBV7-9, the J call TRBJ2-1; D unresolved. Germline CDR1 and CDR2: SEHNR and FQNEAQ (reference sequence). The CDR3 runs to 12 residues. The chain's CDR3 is CASSVSRNEQVF. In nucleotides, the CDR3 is TGTGCCAGCAGCGTCTCTAGGAATGAGCAGGTCTTC.

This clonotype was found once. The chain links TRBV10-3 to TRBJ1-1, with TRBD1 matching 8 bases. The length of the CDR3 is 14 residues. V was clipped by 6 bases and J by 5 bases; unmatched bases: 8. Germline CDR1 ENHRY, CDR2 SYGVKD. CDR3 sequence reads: CAIRGAGGQTEAFF. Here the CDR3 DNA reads TGTGCCATCAGGGGGGCAGGGGGCCAAACTGAAGCTTTCTTT.

CDR3 nucleotide sequence: TGTGCCAGCAGCCGCCGGGACAGGTCTTCCTACGAGCAGTACTTC. Encoded protein: CASSRRDRSSYEQYF. The rearrangement joins TRBV7-2 to TRBJ2-7; TRBD1 matches at 8 bases. Unmatched junction bases numbered 7, after V lost 5 bases and J lost 1 base. Germline values: CDR1 SGHTA, CDR2 FQGNSA. The CDR3 spans 15 residues. Full variable domain (remainder filled in from reference TRBV7-2 and TRBJ2-7): GAGVSQSPSNKVTEKGKDVELRCDPISGHTALYWYRQSLGQGLEFLIYFQGNSAPDKSGLPSDRFSAERTGGSVSTLTIQRTQQEDSAVYLCASSRRDRSSYEQYFGPGTRLTVT.

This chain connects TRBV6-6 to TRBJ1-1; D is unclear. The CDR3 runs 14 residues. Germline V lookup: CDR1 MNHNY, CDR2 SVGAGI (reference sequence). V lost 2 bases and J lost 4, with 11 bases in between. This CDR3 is CASSYTLQSTEAFF. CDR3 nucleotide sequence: TGTGCCAGCAGTTACACTTTACAGAGCACTGAAGCTTTCTTT.

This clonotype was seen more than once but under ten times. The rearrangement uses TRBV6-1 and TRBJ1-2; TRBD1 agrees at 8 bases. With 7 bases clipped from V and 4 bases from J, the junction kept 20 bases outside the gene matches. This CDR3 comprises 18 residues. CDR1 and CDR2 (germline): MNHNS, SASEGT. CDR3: CASTHQGAQYWGGYGYTF. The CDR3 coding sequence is TGTGCCAGCACTCACCAGGGGGCCCAGTATTGGGGGGGCTATGGCTACACCTTC.

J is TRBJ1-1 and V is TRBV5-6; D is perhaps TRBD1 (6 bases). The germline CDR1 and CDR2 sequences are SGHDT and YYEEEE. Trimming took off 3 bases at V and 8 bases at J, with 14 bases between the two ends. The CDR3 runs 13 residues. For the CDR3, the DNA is TGTGCCAGCAGCTCAGGGACACAGGGAGAAGCTTTCTTT. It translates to CASSSGTQGEAFF.

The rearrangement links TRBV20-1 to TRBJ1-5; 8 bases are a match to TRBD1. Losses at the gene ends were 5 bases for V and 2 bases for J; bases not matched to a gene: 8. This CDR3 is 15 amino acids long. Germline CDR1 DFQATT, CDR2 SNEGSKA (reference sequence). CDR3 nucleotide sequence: TGCAGTGCTCCAGGGACAGGCCGGGGCAATCAGCCCCAGCATTTT. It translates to CSAPGTGRGNQPQHF.

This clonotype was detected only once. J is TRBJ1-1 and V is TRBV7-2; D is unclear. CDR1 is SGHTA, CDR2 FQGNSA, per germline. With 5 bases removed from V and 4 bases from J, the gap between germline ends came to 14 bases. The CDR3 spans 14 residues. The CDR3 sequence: CASSPDVPFTEAFF. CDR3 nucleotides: TGTGCCAGCAGCCCCGATGTACCATTCACTGAAGCTTTCTTT.

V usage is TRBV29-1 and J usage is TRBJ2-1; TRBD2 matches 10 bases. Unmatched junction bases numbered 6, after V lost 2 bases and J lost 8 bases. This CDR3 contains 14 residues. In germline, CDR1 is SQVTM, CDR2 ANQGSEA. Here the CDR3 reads CSVERAGGPYEQFF. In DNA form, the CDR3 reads TGCAGCGTTGAACGAGCGGGGGGGCCCTATGAGCAGTTCTTC.

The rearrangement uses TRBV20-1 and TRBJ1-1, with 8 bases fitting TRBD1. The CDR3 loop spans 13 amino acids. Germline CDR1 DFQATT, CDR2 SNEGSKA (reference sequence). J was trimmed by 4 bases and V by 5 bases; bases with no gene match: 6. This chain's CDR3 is CSAEGQAATEAFF. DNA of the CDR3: TGCAGTGCTGAGGGACAGGCCGCCACTGAAGCTTTCTTT.

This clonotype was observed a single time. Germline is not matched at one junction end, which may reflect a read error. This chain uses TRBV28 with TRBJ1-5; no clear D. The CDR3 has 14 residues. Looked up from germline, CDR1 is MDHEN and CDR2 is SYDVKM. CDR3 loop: CTSSFRQVGQPQHF. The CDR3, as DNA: TGTACCAGCAGTTTTCGGCAGGTGGGTCAGCCCCAGCATTTT.

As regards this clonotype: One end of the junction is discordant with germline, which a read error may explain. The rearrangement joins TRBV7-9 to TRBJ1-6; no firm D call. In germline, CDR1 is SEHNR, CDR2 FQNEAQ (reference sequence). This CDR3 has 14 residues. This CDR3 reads CASSLFGSNSPLHF. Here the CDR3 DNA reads TGTGCCAGCAGCTTATTTGGCAGCAATTCGCCCCTCCACTTT.